The entry below describes one T cell receptor beta chain. Its target is not known. The CDR3 has 17 amino acids. Per germline, CDR1 LNHDA and CDR2 SQIVND (reference sequence). V was clipped by 0 bases and J by 4 bases, with 16 bases between them. Researchers ran the PCR with 60 Vbeta and 13 Jbeta primers. Libraries were prepared by immunoSEQ multiplex PCR; TCRdb keeps only in-frame clonotypes and omits some of them. The table shows roughly 140,000 clones, with roughly 80% occurring only once. The data derive from a study of cytomegalovirus exposure and HLA in healthy donors. Background on the study: One earlier analysis, a look at approximately 190 million T cells, found roughly 110 million unique TCR beta sequences.

Study results and limitations: Segments of the TCR beta V type were, in most cases, productive about 87% or about 30% of the time in an earlier analysis. The Asian-associated ancestry cluster reportedly had fewer N-insertions than the approximately 650-donor mean in a later analysis.

The source of this sequence is a man aged 40-49 years in good health and CMV-seronegative. The sample taken for sequencing was PBMCs. J is TRBJ1-3 and V is TRBV19; no firm D call. As DNA, the CDR3 is TGTGCCAGTAGTATAGATCCCAGAAGAACAGTAGGAAACACCATATATTTT. Translating gives CASSIDPRRTVGNTIYF.